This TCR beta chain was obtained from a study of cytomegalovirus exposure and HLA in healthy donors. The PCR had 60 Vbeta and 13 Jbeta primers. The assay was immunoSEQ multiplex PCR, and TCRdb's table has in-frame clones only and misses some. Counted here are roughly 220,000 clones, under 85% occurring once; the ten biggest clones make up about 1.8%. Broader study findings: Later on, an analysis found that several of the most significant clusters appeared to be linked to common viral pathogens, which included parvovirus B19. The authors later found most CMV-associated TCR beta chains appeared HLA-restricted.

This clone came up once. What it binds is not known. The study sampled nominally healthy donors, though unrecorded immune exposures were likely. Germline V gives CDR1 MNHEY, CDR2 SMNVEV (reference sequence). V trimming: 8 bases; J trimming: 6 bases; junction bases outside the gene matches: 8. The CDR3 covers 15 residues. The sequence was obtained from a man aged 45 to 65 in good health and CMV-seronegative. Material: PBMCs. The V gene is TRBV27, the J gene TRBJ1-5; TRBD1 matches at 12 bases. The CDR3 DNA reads TGTGCCAGCCATCCAGGGACAGGGGGCGGTCAGCCCCAGCATTTT. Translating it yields CASHPGTGGGQPQHF.